The rows below give T cell receptor beta chains drawn from one sample of a study of cytomegalovirus exposure and HLA in healthy donors. Here immunoSEQ multiplex PCR was the method, and the copy in TCRdb shows in-frame clones only, minus some. This table has some 110,000 clones, approximately 70% appearing once. The sample taken for sequencing was PBMCs. These receptor sequences come from a woman under 40 in good health and CMV-seronegative. Both conserved end residues are part of each CDR3. Part of the rows lack a size; the others show once, few, many or a class for expanded clones.

clone_size j_call v_call cdr3_aa
once TRBJ1-1 TRBV5-1 CASSLVIAAQAFF
- TRBJ1-2 TRBV5-1 CASSSDSWDYGYTF
- TRBJ2-7 TRBV7-2 CASSSGQSSSYEQYF
- TRBJ1-2 TRBV5-1 CASSLLDRGPGYGYTF
few TRBJ2-7 TRBV29-1 CSVDDPDRVEEEQYF
- TRBJ1-1 TRBV6-5 CASSYGQNTEAFF
- TRBJ1-1 TRBV7-2 CASSSRAGSTEAFF
- TRBJ2-3 TRBV15 CATSSPRGAIDTQYF
- TRBJ2-1 TRBV6-5 CASSISSGAYNEQFF
few TRBJ2-3 TRBV11-3 CASSLDHGTDTQYF